This T cell receptor (beta chain) was sequenced in a study of Siglec-9 on CD8 T cells in melanoma. General study findings and limits: Siglec-9 reportedly marks and regulates an effector memory CD8+ T-cell subset apparently accumulating in melanoma tumors.

V was clipped by 6 bases and J by 3 bases; unmatched bases: 4. Germline V gives CDR1 SGHAT, CDR2 FQNNGV. The CDR3 sequence is 14 residues long. Concerning this clone itself: As yet, its antigen is unknown.

Profiled with immunoSEQ multiplex PCR; TCRdb holds only in-frame clones, not every one. The sample comprises 36,000 or so clones, 65% to 85% of which are singletons, and about 1.7% rests with the top ten. The chain joins TRBV11-2 to TRBJ2-5; 10 bases line up with TRBD1. This sequence was found in a human donor in good health. Specimen: Siglec-9- CD8+ T cells sorted from blood. The CDR3 region is CASRSGTGEETQYF. The CDR3 DNA reads TGTGCCAGCAGGAGTGGGACAGGGGAAGAGACCCAGTACTTC.